The 19 T cell receptor beta chains given below trace back to one sample, sequenced in a study of metastatic and nonmetastatic thyroid tumors (dated by TCRdb to about 2020). Library method: PCR. Sequencing was performed on an Illumina HiSeq 4000. TCRdb reanalyzed the raw reads on its own, using fastp at Q25 for trimming and MiXCR for clone calling, and kept in-frame beta chains. In all, the sample holds about 40,000 clones, and over 9.5% of those were seen once. The ten largest clones add up to roughly a quarter of the sample. Before undergoing thyroid surgery, none of the patients had been given any kind of treatment. What was sequenced was blood. These receptor sequences come from a female donor with papillary thyroid cancer or a benign thyroid nodule (not recorded which). Some clones in this sample may be carry-over from other donors' samples.

Many counts were recorded for this clone. This chain links TRBV9 with TRBJ1-4; maybe TRBD1 (5 bases). The CDR3 contains 14 residues. V lost 4 bases and J 7 bases, leaving 14 bases between the germline ends. From germline, CDR1 is SGDLS and CDR2 YYNGEE. The CDR3 DNA sequence: TGTGCCAGCAGCCCCGGGACTGCGCTTGAAAAACTGTTTTTT. Its protein is CASSPGTALEKLFF.

V is TRBV20-1 and J is TRBJ2-1; the D is unclear. The CDR3 consists of 13 residues. The germline gives CDR1 DFQATT, CDR2 SNEGSKA (reference sequence). V was shortened by 1 base and J by 4 bases, with 8 bases between the two germline ends. The CDR3 loop reads CSARGAVYNEQFF. The CDR3 DNA reads TGCAGTGCTAGAGGAGCAGTATACAATGAGCAGTTCTTC.

DNA of the CDR3: TGTGCCAGCAGCCAATTGGGACTAGCGGGAGTCAATGAGCAGTTCTTC. Its translation is CASSQLGLAGVNEQFF. V is TRBV4-2 and J is TRBJ2-1; 14 nucleotides line up with TRBD2. This CDR3 comprises 16 residues. Germline V gives CDR1 LGHNA, CDR2 YNFKEQ. The V gene end was trimmed by 2 bases and the J gene end by 6 bases; junction bases not matched to a gene: 3.

This clone was seen ten or more times. The chain couples TRBV29-1 to TRBJ2-7, with D possibly matching TRBD2 (9 bases). This CDR3 region has 15 residues. In germline, CDR1 is SQVTM, CDR2 ANQGSEA. The germline V and J ends were trimmed by 4 bases and 3 bases, with 19 bases remaining between them. The CDR3 loop reads CSVAGGASGVYEQYF. CDR3 nucleotides: TGCAGCGTTGCAGGGGGCGCTAGCGGGGTCTACGAGCAGTACTTC.

At least ten counts were recorded for this clone. A read error may explain this, as a much larger clone is one base away. The same CDR3 is also encoded by other DNA sequences in this sample. The CDR3 DNA sequence: TGTGCCAGCAGTCTAACAGGGACCCGTGTGCAAGACACTGAGGCTTTCTTT. It is translated as CASSLTGTRVQDTEAFF. The chain has TRBV28 and TRBJ1-1; a possible D gene is TRBD1 (6 bases). The CDR3 loop spans 17 amino acids. Germline values: CDR1 MDHEN, CDR2 SYDVKM.

This clone was recorded many times. The chain has TRBV7-8 and TRBJ2-7, with 12 bases lining up with TRBD1. The germline CDR1 and CDR2 sequences are SGHVS and FQNEAQ. Losses at the gene ends were 5 bases for V and 4 bases for J; bases not matched to a gene: 9. The CDR3 is 16 residues long. The CDR3 spells CASSPHPGQGAYEQYF. For the CDR3, the DNA is TGTGCCAGCAGCCCCCACCCGGGACAGGGGGCTTACGAGCAGTACTTC. The whole variable domain, remainder taken from reference TRBV7-8 and TRBJ2-7, is GAGVSQSPRYKVAKRGQDVALRCDPISGHVSLFWYQQALGQGPEFLTYFQNEAQLDKSGLPSDRFFAERPEGSVSTLKIQRTQQEDSAVYLCASSPHPGQGAYEQYFGPGTRLTVT.

This clone was observed many times. The V gene is TRBV6-1, the J gene TRBJ1-1; the match to TRBD1 covers 7 bases. This CDR3 contains 14 residues. Per the germline V gene, CDR1 is MNHNS and CDR2 is SASEGT. V gave up 6 bases and J gave up 3 bases; unmatched junction bases: 7. DNA of the CDR3: TGTGCCAGCAGAGACAGGGCGCCCGACACTGAAGCTTTCTTT. Translating gives CASRDRAPDTEAFF.

This clone has ten or more counts. The chain recombines TRBV28 with TRBJ2-7; 7 bases agree with TRBD2. The V gene's germline CDR1 is MDHEN and CDR2 SYDVKM. V lost 1 base and J lost 0; bases outside the gene matches: 3. The length of the CDR3 is 15 residues. CDR3 coding DNA: TGTGCCAGCAGTTTATTTGGGGGGGGCTCCTACGAGCAGTACTTC. It yields the protein CASSLFGGGSYEQYF.

This clone was found many times. The chain couples TRBV10-3 to TRBJ2-3; D possibly uses TRBD1 or TRBD2 (5 bases each). V was trimmed by 10 bases and J by 4 bases, leaving 15 bases between them. This CDR3 is 13 amino acids long. Germline assignment: CDR1 ENHRY and CDR2 SYGVKD. The CDR3 protein is CATWDLLADTQYF. The DNA of the CDR3 is TGTGCCACCTGGGACCTTCTTGCAGATACGCAGTATTTT.

This clone was picked up many times. The V and J genes are TRBV28 and TRBJ2-3; no clear D gene. The CDR3 has 13 amino acids. Trimming removed 2 bases from V and 0 bases from J, with 3 bases in between. Germline CDR1 is MDHEN and CDR2 is SYDVKM. The CDR3 reads CASSLPSTDTQYF. The DNA for the CDR3 is TGTGCCAGCAGTTTACCCAGCACAGATACGCAGTATTTT.

V and J are TRBV20-1 and TRBJ2-1; 10 nucleotides align to TRBD1. J was trimmed by 9 bases and V by 5 bases; bases with no gene match: 10. Germline values: CDR1 DFQATT, CDR2 SNEGSKA (reference sequence). This CDR3 spans 14 amino acids. CDR3 sequence (DNA): TGCAGTGCTCACCGGGACAGGGGACGTGGTGAGCAGTTCTTC. Translation gives CSAHRDRGRGEQFF.

Regarding this clone: The identical CDR3 is also encoded by other nucleotide sequences in the sample. V usage is TRBV19 and J usage is TRBJ2-7, with TRBD1 as a possible D gene (6 bases). Germline CDR1 is LNHDA and CDR2 is SQIVND (reference sequence). V was pared by 1 base and J by 10 bases, with 11 bases between. This CDR3 is 12 amino acids long. The CDR3 spells CASSIGGHRQYF. CDR3 DNA: TGTGCCAGTAGTATAGGGGGACACCGTCAGTACTTC.

This clone appeared many times. The V gene is TRBV5-1, the J gene TRBJ1-2; unclear D gene. The CDR3 length is 15 residues. The V end lost 3 bases, the J end lost 3 bases, and 15 bases lay between the germline ends. From germline, CDR1 is SGHRS and CDR2 YFSETQ. CDR3: CASSSRGRTDYGYTF. CDR3 bases: TGCGCCAGCAGCTCCCGCGGCAGAACCGACTATGGCTACACCTTC.

This clone was observed at least ten times. This sequence joins TRBV9 and TRBJ2-1; 14 nucleotides line up with TRBD2. The length of the CDR3 is 15 residues. Germline V CDR1 and CDR2: SGDLS, YYNGEE. V was clipped by 4 bases and J by 6 bases; unmatched bases: 3. CDR3 residues: CASSSGTSGGNEQFF. For the CDR3, the DNA is TGTGCCAGCAGCTCAGGGACTAGCGGGGGCAATGAGCAGTTCTTC.

This sequence joins TRBV11-2 and TRBJ1-2; TRBD1 is a possible D gene (6 bases). The CDR3 extends over 15 amino acids. V lost 7 bases and J 8 bases, leaving 23 bases between the germline ends. From germline, CDR1 is SGHAT and CDR2 FQNNGV. This CDR3 is CASTLMNLGGGGYTF. CDR3 nucleotides: TGTGCCAGCACCCTCATGAACCTCGGAGGGGGGGGCTACACCTTC.

Of note for this clone: One end of the junction varies from germline; a read error may be responsible. The chain links TRBV11-3 to TRBJ2-7; D gene ambiguous. Germline values: CDR1 SGHNT, CDR2 YENEEA. The CDR3 consists of 14 residues. The CDR3 region is CVSSPRGLSYEQYF. The CDR3 DNA reads as TGTGTCAGCAGCCCTCGTGGGCTCTCCTACGAGCAGTACTTC.

This clone was seen at least ten times. The V call is TRBV18, the J call TRBJ2-2; 11 nucleotides align to TRBD2. The CDR3 has 16 amino acids. After removal of 3 bases from V and 3 bases from J, the junction contained 3 bases not matched to a gene. Germline V gene sequence: CDR1 KGHSH, CDR2 LQKENI. The CDR3 DNA reads as TGTGCCAGCTCACCTAGCGGGAGGGCCGACACCGGGGAGCTGTTTTTT. This codes for CASSPSGRADTGELFF.

This clone was seen at least ten times. The V call is TRBV9, the J call TRBJ2-1; perhaps TRBD1 as D (5 bases). CDR1 and CDR2 (germline): SGDLS, YYNGEE. The CDR3 has 12 residues. Trimming left V 3 bases short and J 12 bases short, with 13 bases between. CDR3 in DNA: TGTGCCAGCAGCGCTTACGGTACAGGGCAGTTCTTC. This sequence encodes CASSAYGTGQFF.

This clone was seen a handful of times. The chain has TRBV6-1 and TRBJ2-2; the D gene is possibly TRBD2 (6 bases). V was clipped by 1 base and J by 3 bases, with 9 bases between them. The germline gives CDR1 MNHNS, CDR2 SASEGT. The CDR3 is 15 residues long. In DNA, the CDR3 is TGTGCCAGCAGTGAAGGGCGGGGCCACACCGGGGAGCTGTTTTTT. Translated, it gives CASSEGRGHTGELFF.